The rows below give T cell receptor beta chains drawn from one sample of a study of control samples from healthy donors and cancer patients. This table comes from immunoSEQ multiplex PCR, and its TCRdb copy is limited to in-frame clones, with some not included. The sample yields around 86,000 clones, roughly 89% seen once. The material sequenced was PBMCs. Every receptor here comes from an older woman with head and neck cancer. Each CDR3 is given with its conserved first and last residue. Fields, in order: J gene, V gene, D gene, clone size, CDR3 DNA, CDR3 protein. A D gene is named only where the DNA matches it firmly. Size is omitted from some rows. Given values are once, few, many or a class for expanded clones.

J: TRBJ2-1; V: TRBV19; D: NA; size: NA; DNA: TGTGCCAGTAGGGGGTCAACCGACTACAATGAGCAGTTCTTC; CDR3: CASRGSTDYNEQFF
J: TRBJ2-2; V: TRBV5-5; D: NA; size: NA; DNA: TGTGCCAGCAGCTTGAACCTCGGGGAGCTGTTTTTT; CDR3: CASSLNLGELFF
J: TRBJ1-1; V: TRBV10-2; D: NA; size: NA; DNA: TGCGCCAGCAGTGAGTCTGAGGGGGGAGCTTTCTTT; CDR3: CASSESEGGAFF
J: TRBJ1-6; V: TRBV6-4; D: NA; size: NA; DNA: TGTGCCAGCAGGTCGGGGAGCAATTCACCCCTCCACTTT; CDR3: CASRSGSNSPLHF
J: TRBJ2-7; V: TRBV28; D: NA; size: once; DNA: TGTGCCAGCAGCCGAACAGGGTTCTACGAGCAGTACTTC; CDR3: CASSRTGFYEQYF
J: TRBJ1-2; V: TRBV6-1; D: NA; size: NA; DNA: TGTGCCAGCAGTGAGGGGGTCGGTGGCTACACCTTC; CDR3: CASSEGVGGYTF
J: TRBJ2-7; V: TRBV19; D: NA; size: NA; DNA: TGTGCCAGTAGTATAGGCCGGTCCCTCGAGCAGTACTTC; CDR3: CASSIGRSLEQYF
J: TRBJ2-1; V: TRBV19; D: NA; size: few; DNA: TGTGCCAGTAGGCCTAGTTCCTACAATGAGCAGTTCTTC; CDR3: CASRPSSYNEQFF
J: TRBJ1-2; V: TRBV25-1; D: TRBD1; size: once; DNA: TGTGCCAGCAGTGATCGACAGGGCCAGATCTATGGCTACACCTTC; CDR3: CASSDRQGQIYGYTF
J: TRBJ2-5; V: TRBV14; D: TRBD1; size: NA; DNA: TGTGCCAGCAGCCAGAATTCAGCCGGGACAGGGAGTCAAGAGACCCAGTACTTC; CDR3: CASSQNSAGTGSQETQYF
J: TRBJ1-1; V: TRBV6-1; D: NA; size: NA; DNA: TGTGCCAGCAGTGAACAGGGCGTCACTGAAGCTTTCTTT; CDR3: CASSEQGVTEAFF
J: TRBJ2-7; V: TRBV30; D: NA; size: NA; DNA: TGTGCCTGTCCCGGGACGACCACCTACGAGCAGTACTTC; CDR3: CACPGTTTYEQYF
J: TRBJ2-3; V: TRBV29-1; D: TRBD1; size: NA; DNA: TGCAGCGTCCTAAAGGCAGGGGGCATAAGCACAGATACGCAGTATTTT; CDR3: CSVLKAGGISTDTQYF
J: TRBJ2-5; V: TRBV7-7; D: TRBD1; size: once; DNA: TGTGCCAGCAGCCGACAGGGTTCAGAGACCCAGTACTTC; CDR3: CASSRQGSETQYF
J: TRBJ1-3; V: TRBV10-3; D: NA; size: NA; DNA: TGTGCCATCAGTACGGACATTGCCGGAAACACCATATATTTT; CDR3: CAISTDIAGNTIYF
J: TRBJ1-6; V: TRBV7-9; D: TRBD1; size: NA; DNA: TGTGCCAGCAGCTCTAGCGGGACAGGCGGGAATTCACCCCTCCACTTT; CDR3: CASSSSGTGGNSPLHF
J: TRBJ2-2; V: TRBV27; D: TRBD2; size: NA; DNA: TGTGCCAGCAGTTTACCCGGACTAGCCAGCACCGGGGAGCTGTTTTTT; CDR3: CASSLPGLASTGELFF
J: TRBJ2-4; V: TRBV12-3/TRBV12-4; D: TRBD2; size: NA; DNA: TGTGCCAGCAGTCCCACGACTAGCGGGGAGCAGTACTTC; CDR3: CASSPTTSGEQYF
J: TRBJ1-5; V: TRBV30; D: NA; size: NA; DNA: TGTGCCTGGATTCGTCTTGGGCTGGAGAATAGCAATCAGCCCCAGCATTTT; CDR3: CAWIRLGLENSNQPQHF
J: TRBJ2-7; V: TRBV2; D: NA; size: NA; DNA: TGTGCCAGCAGAGCGGAAGGAGGTGGGCAGTACTTC; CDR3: CASRAEGGGQYF
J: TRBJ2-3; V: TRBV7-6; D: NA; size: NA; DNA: TGTGCCAGCAGCTTACACACAGATACGCAGTATTTT; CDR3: CASSLHTDTQYF
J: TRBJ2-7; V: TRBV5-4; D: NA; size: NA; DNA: TGTGCCAGCCGGAAAGAGTCAGGGATGACGCACGAGCAGTACTTC; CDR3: CASRKESGMTHEQYF
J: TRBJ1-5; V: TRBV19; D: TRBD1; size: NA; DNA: TGTGCCAGTACCTCAAATCCGGGACAGGGAAATCAGCCCCAGCATTTT; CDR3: CASTSNPGQGNQPQHF
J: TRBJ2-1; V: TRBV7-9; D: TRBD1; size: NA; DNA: TGTGCCAGCAGCTCGGACAGGAGCTCCTACAATGAGCAGTTCTTC; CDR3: CASSSDRSSYNEQFF
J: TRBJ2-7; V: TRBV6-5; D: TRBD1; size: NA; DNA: TGTGCCAGCAGTCCACGGACAGGGAGCTACGAGCAGTACTTC; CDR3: CASSPRTGSYEQYF
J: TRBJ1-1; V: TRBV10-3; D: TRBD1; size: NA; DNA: TGTGCCTCAGGGGGGGCAGGCAAGAACACTGAAGCTTTCTTT; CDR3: CASGGAGKNTEAFF
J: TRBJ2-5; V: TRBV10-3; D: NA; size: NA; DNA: TGTGCCATCAGTGCAGGAGTCAGGACAGTACAAGAGACCCAGTACTTC; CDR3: CAISAGVRTVQETQYF
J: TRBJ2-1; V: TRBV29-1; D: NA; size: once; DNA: TGCAGCGTTGAGTTTGCGGGGCGCTCCTACAATGAGCAGTTCTTC; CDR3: CSVEFAGRSYNEQFF
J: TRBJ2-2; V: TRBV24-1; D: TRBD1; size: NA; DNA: TGTGCCACCAGTGAACACGGGACAGCGTCCACCGGGGAGCTGTTTTTT; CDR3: CATSEHGTASTGELFF